This T cell receptor (beta chain) was profiled in a study of T cell repertoires in cytomegalovirus infection. Looking at the study overall: Epitope selection comprised recently identified HLA-C-restricted CMV epitopes and well-studied HLA-B-restricted CMV epitopes. CMV infection and matching HLA type were both indicated by public TCR beta signatures. Study conclusions and caveats: Public TCR beta family frequency separated CMV-and-HLA carriers, including in an independent cohort. The response measured ex vivo was dominated by TCR beta clonotypes (HLA-C-restricted and CMV-specific).

TCRdb itself ran the reads through MiXCR, one entry per CDR3 protein. In the table there are about half a million distinct CDR3 sequences, around 30% of which are singletons. Comment on this clonotype: Its antigen is not known.

The CDR3 is made up of 14 amino acids. Germline CDR1 and CDR2: MGHRA and YSYEKL. J gave up 9 bases and V 0 bases, and 7 bases lay outside the gene matches. The rearrangement joins TRBV4-1 to TRBJ2-7; 8 nucleotides agree with TRBD2. The sequence was collected from a human donor in good health (CMV status not recorded). Some clones in this sample may be carry-over from other donors' samples. The material was cultured PBMCs, obtained from culture after CMV antigen stimulation. The CDR3 reads CASSQDRSGSGQYF. In DNA, the CDR3 is TGCGCCAGCAGCCAAGATCGAAGCGGGAGTGGGCAGTACTTC.